The rows below give T cell receptor beta chains drawn from one sample of a study of T cell responses to AZD1222 COVID-19 vaccine. Sequenced by immunoSEQ multiplex PCR; TCRdb stores in-frame clones only, minus some. The sample has roughly 96,000 clones, 90% seen once. The sample here was peripheral blood, taken on day 0 of AZD1222 vaccination. These receptors were taken from an adult in good health. The CDR3 runs from the conserved cysteine through the conserved F or W. A D gene is named only where the DNA matches it firmly. Expanded clones are given a class, and other clones once, few, many or no size at all.

TRBV3-1/TRBV3-2	.	TRBJ2-7	.	TGTGCCAGCAGCTTGGGCGGACAAACTTACGAGCAGTACTTC	CASSLGGQTYEQYF
TRBV9	.	TRBJ2-6	few	TGTGCCAGCAGCGACCCCCCGGGGGCGAGGACTGGGGCCAACGTCCTGACTTTC	CASSDPPGARTGANVLTF
TRBV29-1	.	TRBJ2-1	.	TGCAGCGTTGAACCGCCGGGACTGCAGTTCTTC	CSVEPPGLQFF
TRBV19	TRBD2	TRBJ2-7	.	TGTGCCAGTAGTCTGGGGACTAGCGGGAGGTCCTACGAGCAGTACTTC	CASSLGTSGRSYEQYF
TRBV18	TRBD1	TRBJ1-4	.	TGTGCCAGCTCACCACTAGGGGGCGAAGAAAAACTGTTTTTT	CASSPLGGEEKLFF
TRBV7-9	TRBD2	TRBJ2-1	.	TGTGCCAGCAGCTCCTGGCTGGGGGTTGAACTAGCGGCTGGGTTCTTC	CASSSWLGVELAAGFF
TRBV29-1	TRBD2	TRBJ2-2	.	TGCAGCGTCAAATTCCTTAGCGGGATTGGCACCGGGGAGCTGTTTTTT	CSVKFLSGIGTGELFF
TRBV5-4	.	TRBJ2-7	.	TGTGCCAGCAGCGCCGAGCCGTATTCCTCCTACGAGCAGTACTTC	CASSAEPYSSYEQYF
TRBV7-2	.	TRBJ2-2	.	TGTGCCAGCAGCTTAGGGTCCCCGCTGAGGGTAGTCCCCGGGGAGCTGTTTTTT	CASSLGSPLRVVPGELFF
TRBV28	.	TRBJ2-7	.	TGTGCCAGCAGTTTATTAGGGTTCGAGCAGTACTTC	CASSLLGFEQYF
TRBV18	.	TRBJ2-7	.	TGTGCCAGCTCCCCCGGGACGGGCTCCTACGAGCAGTACTTC	CASSPGTGSYEQYF
TRBV7-3	TRBD2	TRBJ2-5	.	TGTGCCAGCAGCTCAGCGGGAGGAAACCAAGAGACCCAGTACTTC	CASSSAGGNQETQYF
TRBV6-2/TRBV6-3	.	TRBJ1-1	.	TGTGCCAGCAGTTACTCGATGTTCCATCCGAACACTGAAGCTTTCTTT	CASSYSMFHPNTEAFF
TRBV5-5	.	TRBJ1-5	few	TGTGCCAGCAGCCCCGGGACGGATAGCAATCAGCCCCAGCATTTT	CASSPGTDSNQPQHF
TRBV5-1	TRBD1	TRBJ1-4	.	TGCGCCAGCAGCTTGATCGCAGGGGGTGGTGGTGAAAAACTGTTTTTT	CASSLIAGGGGEKLFF
TRBV2	.	TRBJ1-6	.	TGTGCCACCCGACAGGAAGAATCACCCCTCCACTTT	CATRQEESPLHF
TRBV28	.	TRBJ1-2	.	TGTGCCAGCACCGTGCAGGCGCGCGGCTACACCTTC	CASTVQARGYTF
TRBV4-3	TRBD2	TRBJ2-7	.	TGCGCCAGCAGCCAACGGGGGGCGGATAGCGGGAGCTCCTACGAGCAGTACTTC	CASSQRGADSGSSYEQYF
TRBV28	TRBD2	TRBJ2-2	.	TGTGCCAGCAGTCCGGGACTAGCGACGAACACCGGGGAGCTGTTTTTT	CASSPGLATNTGELFF
TRBV4-1	.	TRBJ2-2	.	TGCGCCAGCAGCCAGGGGAACGGGGAGCTGTTTTTT	CASSQGNGELFF
TRBV6-6	.	TRBJ1-3	.	TGTGCCAGCAGGAAGGGTAACTCTGGAAACACCATATATTTT	CASRKGNSGNTIYF
TRBV7-2	.	TRBJ2-2	.	TGTGCCAGCAGCGGCGAGGGCTTGAGGGGGAACACCGGGGAGCTGTTTTTT	CASSGEGLRGNTGELFF
TRBV4-2	TRBD2	TRBJ2-7	.	TGTGCCAGCAGCCAAGGACTAGCGGGAAATAGGGGCTACGAGCAGTACTTC	CASSQGLAGNRGYEQYF
TRBV14	TRBD1	TRBJ1-2	.	TGTGCCAGCAGCCCCACAGGGGGCTTTTCCTATGGCTACACCTTC	CASSPTGGFSYGYTF
TRBV9	TRBD1	TRBJ2-3	.	TGTGCCAGCAGCGTAGGGCAGGGGGCGGGAGATACGCAGTATTTT	CASSVGQGAGDTQYF